The 13 T cell receptor beta chains below were found in one sample sequenced in a study of blood T cell repertoires in COVID-19. Data came from immunoSEQ multiplex PCR; TCRdb stores just in-frame clones and leaves some out. The profile covers some 80,000 clones, with around 81% appearing a single time and roughly 15% taken by the ten largest. Specimen: peripheral blood. These receptors were obtained from a human donor in a cohort sampled during active COVID-19.

The chain couples TRBV9 to TRBJ2-3; D is unresolved. The CDR3 contains 14 residues. From germline, CDR1 is SGDLS and CDR2 YYNGEE. Trimming took 0 bases from V and 4 from J, leaving 9 bases between them. The CDR3 DNA reads as TGTGCCAGCAGCGTAGGGGCACCCGCAGATACGCAGTATTTT. Protein: CASSVGAPADTQYF.

The chain recombines TRBV6-5 with TRBJ1-4, with D possibly TRBD1 on 5 matching bases. Trimming stripped 7 bases from V and 6 bases from J, with 12 bases between. Looked up from germline, CDR1 is MNHEY and CDR2 is SVGAGI. The CDR3 covers 13 residues. In nucleotides, the CDR3 is TGTGCCAGCACCATGGGGGGGGATGAAAAACTGTTTTTT. As protein: CASTMGGDEKLFF.

The chain couples TRBV7-8 to TRBJ1-1, with no clear D. Trimming removed 1 base at V and 1 base at J, with 10 bases between. Germline-derived CDR1 and CDR2 are SGHVS and FQNEAQ. The CDR3 has 15 residues. CDR3 nucleotides: TGTGCCAGCAGCTTAGAGGAGGGCCAGAACACTGAAGCTTTCTTT. This sequence encodes CASSLEEGQNTEAFF.

This clone was counted a few times. J is TRBJ1-2 and V is TRBV7-3; D possibly corresponds to TRBD1 (6 bases). This CDR3 is built from 14 residues. In germline, CDR1 is SGHTA, CDR2 FQGTGA. V was trimmed by 0 bases and J by 3 bases, leaving 8 bases between them. In DNA, the CDR3 is TGTGCCAGCAGCTTAACGGGGGCCGACTATGGCTACACCTTC. The encoded protein is CASSLTGADYGYTF.

This clone came up once. V is TRBV5-1 and J is TRBJ2-1; tentative D call: TRBD2 (5 bases). The CDR3 consists of 16 residues. CDR1 is SGHRS, CDR2 YFSETQ, per germline. The V and J ends lost 0 bases and 2 bases respectively, with 12 bases between them. This CDR3 reads CASSLALVATYNEQFF. The CDR3 nucleotides are TGCGCCAGCAGCTTGGCACTCGTAGCGACCTACAATGAGCAGTTCTTC.

This clone showed up just a few times. The chain recombines TRBV6-2 or TRBV6-3 with TRBJ1-6; D remains ambiguous. Germline CDR1 is MNHEY and CDR2 is SVGEGT. The CDR3 spans 16 residues. Trimming shortened V by 6 bases and J by 0 bases, and 12 bases separated the two germline ends. CDR3 sequence (DNA): TGTGCCAGCAGCCATCCGACAAGCTCCTATAATTCACCCCTCCACTTT. Its translation is CASSHPTSSYNSPLHF.

J is TRBJ2-2 and V is TRBV10-3; tentative D call: TRBD2 (5 bases). The germline V gene has CDR1 ENHRY and CDR2 SYGVKD. With 6 bases removed from V and 5 bases from J, the gap between germline ends came to 13 bases. The CDR3 loop spans 14 amino acids. As DNA, the CDR3 is TGTGCCATCAGCGACTCAGGCGGGACCGGGGAGCTGTTTTTT. Amino acid sequence: CAISDSGGTGELFF.

The rearrangement joins TRBV7-2 to TRBJ2-7; 14 bases align to TRBD2. The ends lost 11 bases at V and 2 bases at J; junction bases unmatched: 8. Germline values: CDR1 SGHTA, CDR2 FQGNSA. The CDR3 runs 15 residues. The CDR3 sequence is CAGRTSGRSPYEQYV. CDR3 in DNA: TGTGCCGGCCGGACTAGCGGGAGGTCGCCCTACGAGCAGTACGTC.

In this sample, this clone turned up a few times. The rearrangement links TRBV5-6 to TRBJ1-6; TRBD1 agrees at 7 bases. Germline CDR1 reads SGHDT; CDR2 reads YYEEEE. The junction had 6 bases not matched to a gene; V was cut back by 3 bases and J by 6 bases. CDR3 length equals 15 residues. CDR3 sequence reads: CASSYGGQINSPLHF. The CDR3 bases are TGTGCCAGCAGCTACGGGGGACAGATTAATTCACCCCTCCACTTT.

This clone showed up just a few times. The chain carries TRBV27 and TRBJ2-6, with D uncertain. This CDR3 has 13 residues. Trimming shortened V by 6 bases and J by 0 bases, and 3 bases separated the two germline ends. Germline CDR1 is MNHEY and CDR2 is SMNVEV (reference sequence). This CDR3 reads CASSNSGANVLTF. CDR3 nucleotides: TGTGCCAGCAGCAACTCTGGGGCCAACGTCCTGACTTTC.

This clone has only one observation. V and J are TRBV5-1 and TRBJ2-2; 7 bases are shared with TRBD1. CDR3 size: 16 residues. The V and J ends lost 5 bases and 5 bases, in that order; junction bases with no gene match: 12. Germline values: CDR1 SGHRS, CDR2 YFSETQ. The DNA for the CDR3 is TGCGCCAGCAGATACTTAACAGGGGACGGGACCGGGGAGCTGTTTTTT. Translation: CASRYLTGDGTGELFF.

This clone was recorded only once. The chain links TRBV28 to TRBJ2-5, with D perhaps TRBD1 (5 bases). CDR1 MDHEN and CDR2 SYDVKM come from the germline V gene. V was cut by 5 bases and J by 1 base, with 8 bases left in between. The CDR3 is 13 amino acids. Here the CDR3 reads CASSPGSQETQYF. In nucleotides, the CDR3 is TGTGCCAGCAGTCCAGGGTCCCAAGAGACCCAGTACTTC.

The chain carries TRBV5-6 and TRBJ2-7; possible D gene TRBD1, 5 bases. The CDR3 length is 14 residues. V shed 0 bases and J shed 7 bases, with 14 bases lying between them. Germline-derived CDR1 and CDR2 are SGHDT and YYEEEE. The CDR3 DNA reads as TGTGCCAGCAGCTTGGCCTTTCCGTCAGGGGAGCAGTACTTC. It is translated as CASSLAFPSGEQYF. Looking up the rest from reference TRBV5-6 and TRBJ2-7 gives the full variable domain: DAGVTQSPTHLIKTRGQQVTLRCSPKSGHDTVSWYQQALGQGPQFIFQYYEEEERQRGNFPDRFSGHQFPNYSSELNVNALLLGDSALYLCASSLAFPSGEQYFGPGTRLTVT.